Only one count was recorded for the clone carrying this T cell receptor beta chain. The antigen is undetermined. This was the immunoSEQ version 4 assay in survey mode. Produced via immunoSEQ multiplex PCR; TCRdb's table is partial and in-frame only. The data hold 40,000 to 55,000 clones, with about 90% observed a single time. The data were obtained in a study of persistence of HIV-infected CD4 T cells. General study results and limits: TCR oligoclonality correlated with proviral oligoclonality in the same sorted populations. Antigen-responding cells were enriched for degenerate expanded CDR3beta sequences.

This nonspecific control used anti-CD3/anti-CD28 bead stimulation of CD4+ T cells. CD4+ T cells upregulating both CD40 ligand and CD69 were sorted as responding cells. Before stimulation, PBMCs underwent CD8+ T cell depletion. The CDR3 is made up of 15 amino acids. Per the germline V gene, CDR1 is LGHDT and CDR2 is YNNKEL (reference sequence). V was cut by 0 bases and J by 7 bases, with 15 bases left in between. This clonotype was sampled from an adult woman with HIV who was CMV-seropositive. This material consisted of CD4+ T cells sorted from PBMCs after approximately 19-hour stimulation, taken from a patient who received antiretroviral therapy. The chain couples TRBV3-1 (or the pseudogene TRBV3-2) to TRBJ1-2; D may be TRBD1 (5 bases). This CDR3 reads CASSQDYRGLSGYTF. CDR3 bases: TGTGCCAGCAGCCAAGATTATCGGGGGTTGAGTGGCTACACCTTC.